This TCR beta chain was documented in a study of blood T cell repertoires in COVID-19. TCRdb's table, derived via immunoSEQ multiplex PCR, lists solely in-frame clones and lacks some. The sample lists about 170,000 clones; around nine tenths were seen once. V dropped 4 bases and J dropped 5; count of bases not matched to a gene: 6. Germline V gene data show CDR1 as MNHEY and CDR2 as SVGEGT. The CDR3 sequence is 15 residues long. The chain joins TRBV6-2 or TRBV6-3 to TRBJ1-1; 11 bases agree with TRBD1. This TCR came from a man in his 70s with acute or convalescent COVID-19. Sequenced sample: peripheral blood. CDR3 DNA sequence: TGTGCCAGCAGTTTTGGACAGGGGGCGCGAACTGAAGCTTTCTTT. This sequence encodes CASSFGQGARTEAFF.